This entry describes one T cell receptor (beta chain). Its target is unknown. Germline V CDR1 and CDR2: SGHNT, YENEEA. V shed 6 bases and J shed 10 bases, with 13 bases lying between them. The CDR3 spans 12 residues. The source of the sample is a study of beta chain features in type 1 diabetes. Study results and limitations: Moderately but significantly shorter TCRB CDR3s were found in Type 1 diabetes patients in all four CD4+ subsets.

Every isolated RNA sample was fully reverse transcribed, so sequencing captured expressed TCRB transcripts. The data were produced by immunoSEQ multiplex PCR, yet TCRdb's version contains in-frame clones alone and is incomplete. Among about 370,000 clones listed, 8.5% to 10% were seen once. The chain couples TRBV11-3 to TRBJ2-1; the D is unclear. The sequencing sample was made of central memory CD4+ T cells from blood. This TCR came from a man aged 25-45 years with type 1 diabetes. The CDR3 protein is CASSPAQYEQFF. CDR3 coding DNA: TGTGCCAGCAGTCCCGCCCAGTACGAGCAGTTCTTC.